This T cell receptor beta chain was captured by sequencing in a study of cytomegalovirus exposure and HLA in healthy donors. The primer mix had 60 Vbeta and 13 Jbeta primers. Assay used: immunoSEQ multiplex PCR; TCRdb lists only in-frame clones, some missing. Here the sample spans about 130,000 clones, approximately 60% being singletons. The CDR3 length is 17 residues. Trimming cost V 3 bases and J 2 bases, with 21 bases left between them. Germline CDR1 and CDR2: SGDLS and YYNGEE. Turning to this clone: Its antigen is undetermined.

Study findings and constraints: The presence/absence work took it that sequencing depth was about the same across donors.

The chain carries TRBV9 and TRBJ2-7; TRBD2 is a possible D gene (5 bases). This receptor was identified in a human donor in good health. Sequencing used PBMCs. The CDR3 nucleotides read TGTGCCAGCAGCGCTAGTAAGTGGGCGGGTCAGCCCTACGAGCAGTACTTC. This encodes CASSASKWAGQPYEQYF.